This T cell receptor beta chain stems from a study of OX40 agonist ivuxolimab in advanced cancers. On the study more broadly: Those treated in dose escalation had hepatocellular carcinoma, melanoma, renal cell cancer or head and neck cancer. A male proportion of about 84% was recorded, with mean age around 55 years and range about 20 to 79.

Assay used: immunoSEQ multiplex PCR; TCRdb lists only in-frame clones, some missing. The table includes more than 45,000 clones, around nine tenths detected once. V lost 1 base to trimming and J lost 4 bases; unmatched junction nucleotides: 11. The CDR3 length is 18 residues. The V gene's germline CDR1 is SEHNR and CDR2 FQNEAQ (reference sequence). Study findings and constraints: Among expanded peripheral T cells, antigen specificity went undetermined. At 0.1 to 3.0 mg/kg, CD4+ and CD8+ blood T cells expanded clonally by week 6.

Worth noting for this clone: Its antigen is not identified.

This specimen was CD4+ or CD8+ T cells sorted from blood, taken in a trial of the OX40 agonist ivuxolimab. This rearrangement joins TRBV7-9 to TRBJ2-1; 9 nucleotides align to TRBD2. This sequence was found in an adult with an advanced solid tumor such as melanoma, head and neck, liver or kidney cancer. In DNA, the CDR3 is TGTGCCAGCAGCTTAGGAGGTAGCGGGAGCGGTGGTTACAATGAGCAGTTCTTC. Residues: CASSLGGSGSGGYNEQFF.